This T cell receptor beta chain was sequenced during a study of response to subunit inactivated influenza vaccine. TCRdb independently ran MiXCR on the RT-PCR reads; one entry per CDR3 protein. Here the sample spans 250,000 to 350,000 distinct CDR3 sequences, approximately 23% being singletons. The CDR3 consists of 15 residues. CDR1 and CDR2 (germline): DFQATT, SNEGSKA (reference sequence). Trimming removed 6 bases at V and 4 bases at J, with 21 bases between. This receptor was identified in a man aged 50 to 69 who received an inactivated influenza vaccine. The chain uses TRBV20-1 and TRBJ1-2; D is unresolved. Specimen: PBMCs from blood, collected less than 22 months after vaccination. The CDR3: CSAKGLLRAPYGYTF. The DNA of the CDR3 is TGCAGTGCAAAAGGCCTTCTGAGGGCGCCCTATGGCTACACCTTC.